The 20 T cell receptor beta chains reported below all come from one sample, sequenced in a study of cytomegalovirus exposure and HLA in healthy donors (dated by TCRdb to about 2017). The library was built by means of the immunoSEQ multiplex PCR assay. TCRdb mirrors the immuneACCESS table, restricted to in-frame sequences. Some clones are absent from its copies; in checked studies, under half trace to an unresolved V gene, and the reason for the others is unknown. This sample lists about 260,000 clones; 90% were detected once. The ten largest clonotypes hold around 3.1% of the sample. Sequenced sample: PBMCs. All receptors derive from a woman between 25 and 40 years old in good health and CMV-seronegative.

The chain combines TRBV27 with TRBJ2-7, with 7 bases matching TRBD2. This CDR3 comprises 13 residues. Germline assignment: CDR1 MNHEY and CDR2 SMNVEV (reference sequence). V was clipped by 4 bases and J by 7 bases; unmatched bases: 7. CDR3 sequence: CASSSGLPREQYF. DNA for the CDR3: TGTGCCAGCAGTTCGGGACTACCGAGGGAGCAGTACTTC.

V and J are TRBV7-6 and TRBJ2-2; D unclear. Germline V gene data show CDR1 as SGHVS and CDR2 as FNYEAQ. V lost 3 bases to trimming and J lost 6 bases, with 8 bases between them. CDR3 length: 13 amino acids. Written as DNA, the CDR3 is TGTGCCAGCAGCTTTTCTTATTCCGGGGAGCTGTTTTTT. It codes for CASSFSYSGELFF.

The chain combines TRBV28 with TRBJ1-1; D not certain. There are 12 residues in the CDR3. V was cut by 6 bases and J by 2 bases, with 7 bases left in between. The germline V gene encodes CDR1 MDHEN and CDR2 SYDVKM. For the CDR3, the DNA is TGTGCCAGCAGCCCACGTAACACTGAAGCTTTCTTT. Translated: CASSPRNTEAFF.

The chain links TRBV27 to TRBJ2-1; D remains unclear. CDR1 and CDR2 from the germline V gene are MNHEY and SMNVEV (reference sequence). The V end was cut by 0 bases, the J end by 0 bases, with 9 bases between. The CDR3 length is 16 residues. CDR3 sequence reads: CASSLSGANSYNEQFF. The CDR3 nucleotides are TGTGCCAGCAGTTTATCGGGCGCAAACTCCTACAATGAGCAGTTCTTC.

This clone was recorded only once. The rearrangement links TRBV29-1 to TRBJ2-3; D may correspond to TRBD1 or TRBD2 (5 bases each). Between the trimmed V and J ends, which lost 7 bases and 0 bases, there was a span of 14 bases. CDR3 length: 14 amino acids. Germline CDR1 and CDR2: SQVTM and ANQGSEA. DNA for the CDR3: TGCAGCGCACACCGGGACGCCAGCACAGATACGCAGTATTTT. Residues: CSAHRDASTDTQYF.

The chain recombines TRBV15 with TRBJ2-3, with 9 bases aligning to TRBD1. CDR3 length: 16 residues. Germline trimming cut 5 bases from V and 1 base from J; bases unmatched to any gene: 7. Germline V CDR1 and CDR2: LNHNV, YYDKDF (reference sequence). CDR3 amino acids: CATSVDRGGGTDTQYF. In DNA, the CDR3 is TGTGCCACCAGCGTTGACAGGGGGGGCGGCACAGATACGCAGTATTTT. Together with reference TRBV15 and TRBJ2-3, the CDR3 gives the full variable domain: DAMVIQNPRYQVTQFGKPVTLSCSQTLNHNVMYWYQQKSSQAPKLLFHYYDKDFNNEADTPDNFQSRRPNTSFCFLDIRSPGLGDTAMYLCATSVDRGGGTDTQYFGPGTRLTVL.

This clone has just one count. The CDR3 loop reads CASSLAGDYEQYF. In nucleotides, the CDR3 is TGTGCCAGCAGTTTAGCGGGAGACTACGAGCAGTACTTC. The chain carries TRBV27 and TRBJ2-7; the match to TRBD2 covers 7 bases. The CDR3 sequence is 13 residues long. V gave up 2 bases and J gave up 3 bases; unmatched junction bases: 1. The V gene's germline CDR1 is MNHEY and CDR2 SMNVEV (reference sequence).

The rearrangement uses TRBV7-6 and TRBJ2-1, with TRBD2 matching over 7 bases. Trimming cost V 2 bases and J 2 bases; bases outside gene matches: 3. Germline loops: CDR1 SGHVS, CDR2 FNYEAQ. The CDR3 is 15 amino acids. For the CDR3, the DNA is TGTGCCAGCAGCTTACTCAGCGGGGCCTACAATGAGCAGTTCTTC. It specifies CASSLLSGAYNEQFF.

The CDR3 DNA reads TGTGCCAGCAGCTTAAGCGGGGGCAATCAGCCCCAGCATTTT. Protein sequence: CASSLSGGNQPQHF. V usage is TRBV7-3 and J usage is TRBJ1-5; D gene unclear. Trimming shortened V by 1 base and J by 2 bases, and 6 bases separated the two germline ends. The CDR3 is made up of 14 amino acids. Looked up from germline, CDR1 is SGHTA and CDR2 is FQGTGA.

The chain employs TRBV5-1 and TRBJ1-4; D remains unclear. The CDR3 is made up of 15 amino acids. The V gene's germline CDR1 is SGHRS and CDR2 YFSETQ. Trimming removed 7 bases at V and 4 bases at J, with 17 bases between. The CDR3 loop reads CASAQSRVVNEKLFF. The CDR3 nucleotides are TGCGCCAGCGCACAGAGCCGAGTCGTTAATGAAAAACTGTTTTTT.

In DNA, the CDR3 is TGTGCCACCTCCGAGGGCCCCGGCTACGAGCAGTACTTC. Encoded protein: CATSEGPGYEQYF. The rearrangement uses TRBV14 and TRBJ2-7; TRBD2 is a possible D gene (5 bases). CDR3 length: 13 amino acids. Germline CDR1 and CDR2: SGHDN and FVKESK. The germline V and J ends were trimmed by 10 bases and 3 bases, with 16 bases remaining between them. The complete variable domain, with remaining parts taken from reference TRBV14 and TRBJ2-7, reads EAGVTQFPSHSVIEKGQTVTLRCDPISGHDNLYWYRRVMGKEIKFLLHFVKESKQDESGMPNNRFLAERTGGTYSTLKVQPAELEDSGVYFCATSEGPGYEQYFGPGTRLTVT.

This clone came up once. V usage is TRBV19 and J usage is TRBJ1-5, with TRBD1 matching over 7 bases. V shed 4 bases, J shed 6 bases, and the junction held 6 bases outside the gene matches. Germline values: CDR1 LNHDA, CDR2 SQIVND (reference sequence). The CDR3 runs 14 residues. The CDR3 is CASSTGTVVQPQHF. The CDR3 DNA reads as TGTGCCAGTAGTACCGGGACAGTGGTTCAGCCCCAGCATTTT.

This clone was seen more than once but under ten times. In DNA form, the CDR3 reads TGTGCCTGGAACAGGGGTGGCAATCAGCCCCAGCATTTT. Translated, it gives CAWNRGGNQPQHF. The rearrangement uses TRBV30 and TRBJ1-5; 7 positions match TRBD1. Germline V CDR1 and CDR2: GTSNPN, SVGIG (reference sequence). V was clipped by 4 bases and J by 2 bases; unmatched bases: 2. CDR3 length: 13 amino acids.

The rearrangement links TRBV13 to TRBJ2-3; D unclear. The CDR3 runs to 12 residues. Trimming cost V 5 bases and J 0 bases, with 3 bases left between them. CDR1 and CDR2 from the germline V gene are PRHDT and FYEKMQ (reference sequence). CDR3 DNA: TGTGCCAGCAGCCGTAGCACAGATACGCAGTATTTT. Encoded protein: CASSRSTDTQYF.

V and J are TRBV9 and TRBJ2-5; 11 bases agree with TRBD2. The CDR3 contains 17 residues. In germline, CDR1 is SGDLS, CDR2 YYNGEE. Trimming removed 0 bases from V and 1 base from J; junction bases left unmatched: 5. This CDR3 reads CASSVAGLAGGQETQYF. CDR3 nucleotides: TGTGCCAGCAGCGTAGCAGGACTAGCGGGCGGCCAAGAGACCCAGTACTTC.

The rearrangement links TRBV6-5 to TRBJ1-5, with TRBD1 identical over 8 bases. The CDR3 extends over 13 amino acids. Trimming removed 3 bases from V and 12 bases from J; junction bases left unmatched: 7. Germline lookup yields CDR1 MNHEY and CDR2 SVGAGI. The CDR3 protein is CASSYNHRGYQHF. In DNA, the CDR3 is TGTGCCAGCAGTTATAACCACAGGGGGTACCAGCATTTT.

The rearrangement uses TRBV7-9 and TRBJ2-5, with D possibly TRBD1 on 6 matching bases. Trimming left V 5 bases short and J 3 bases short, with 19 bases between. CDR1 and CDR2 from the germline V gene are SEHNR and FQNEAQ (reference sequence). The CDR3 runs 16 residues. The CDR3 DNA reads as TGTGCCAGCAGCCTCCCCAGGGGACGGGCTGAAGAGACCCAGTACTTC. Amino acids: CASSLPRGRAEETQYF.

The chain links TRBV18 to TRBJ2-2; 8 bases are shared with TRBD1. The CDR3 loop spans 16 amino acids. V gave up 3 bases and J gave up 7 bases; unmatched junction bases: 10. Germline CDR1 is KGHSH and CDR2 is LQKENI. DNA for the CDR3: TGTGCCAGCTCACCCGGACAGGGCCCTCAGATCGGGGAGCTGTTTTTT. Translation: CASSPGQGPQIGELFF. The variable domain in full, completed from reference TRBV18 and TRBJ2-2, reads NAGVMQNPRHLVRRRGQEARLRCSPMKGHSHVYWYRQLPEEGLKFMVYLQKENIIDESGMPKERFSAEFPKEGPSILRIQQVVRGDSAAYFCASSPGQGPQIGELFFGEGSRLTVL.

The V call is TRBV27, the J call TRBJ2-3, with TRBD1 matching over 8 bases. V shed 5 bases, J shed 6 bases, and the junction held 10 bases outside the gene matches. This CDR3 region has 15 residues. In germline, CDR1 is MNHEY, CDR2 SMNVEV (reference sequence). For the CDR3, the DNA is TGTGCCAGCAGTGACGGACAGGGAATTTTGGATACGCAGTATTTT. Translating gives CASSDGQGILDTQYF.

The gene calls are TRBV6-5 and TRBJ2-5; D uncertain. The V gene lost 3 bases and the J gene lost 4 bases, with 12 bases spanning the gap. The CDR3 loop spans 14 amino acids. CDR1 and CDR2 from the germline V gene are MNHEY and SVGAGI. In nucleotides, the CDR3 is TGTGCCAGCAGTTATTCTTTGGTGGGAGAGACCCAGTACTTC. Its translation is CASSYSLVGETQYF.